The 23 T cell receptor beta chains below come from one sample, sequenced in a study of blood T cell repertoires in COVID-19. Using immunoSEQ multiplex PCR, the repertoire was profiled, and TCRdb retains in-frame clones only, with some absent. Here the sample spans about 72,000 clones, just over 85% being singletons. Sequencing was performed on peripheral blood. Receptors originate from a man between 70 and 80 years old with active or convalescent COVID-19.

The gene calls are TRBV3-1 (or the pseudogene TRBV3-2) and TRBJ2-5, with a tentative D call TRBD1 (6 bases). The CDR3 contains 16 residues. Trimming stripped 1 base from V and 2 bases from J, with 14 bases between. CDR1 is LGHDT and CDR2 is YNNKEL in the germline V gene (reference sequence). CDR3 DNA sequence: TGTGCCAGCAGCCAAGCTAGGGGGTCGGGACAAGAGACCCAGTACTTC. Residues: CASSQARGSGQETQYF.

CDR3 residues: CSVTGGHETQYF. Written as DNA, the CDR3 is TGCAGCGTTACAGGGGGCCACGAGACCCAGTACTTC. This chain connects TRBV29-1 to TRBJ2-5; 9 nucleotides align to TRBD1. CDR1 is SQVTM and CDR2 is ANQGSEA in the germline V gene. The CDR3 sequence is 12 residues long. V shed 5 bases and J 5 bases; nucleotides not matched to a gene: 3.

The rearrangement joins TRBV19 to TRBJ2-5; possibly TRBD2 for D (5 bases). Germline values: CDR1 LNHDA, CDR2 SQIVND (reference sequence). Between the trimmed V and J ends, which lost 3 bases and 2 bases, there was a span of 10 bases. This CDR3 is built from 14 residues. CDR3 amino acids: CASSMRASQETQYF. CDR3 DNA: TGTGCCAGTAGTATGAGGGCTTCTCAAGAGACCCAGTACTTC.

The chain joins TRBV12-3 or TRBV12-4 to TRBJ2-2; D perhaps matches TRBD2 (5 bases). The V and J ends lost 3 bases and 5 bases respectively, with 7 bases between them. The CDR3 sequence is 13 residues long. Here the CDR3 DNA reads TGTGCCAGCAGTTTGTGGGAGACCGGGGAGCTGTTTTTT. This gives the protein CASSLWETGELFF.

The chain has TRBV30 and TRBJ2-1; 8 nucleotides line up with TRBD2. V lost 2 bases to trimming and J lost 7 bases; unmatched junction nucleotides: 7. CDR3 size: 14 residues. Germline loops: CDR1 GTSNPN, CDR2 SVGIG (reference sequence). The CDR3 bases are TGTGCCTGGAGTACTCAGCGGGAGTCGAATGAGCAGTTCTTC. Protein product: CAWSTQRESNEQFF. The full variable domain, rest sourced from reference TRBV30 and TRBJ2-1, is SQTIHQWPATLVQPVGSPLSLECTVEGTSNPNLYWYRQAAGRGLQLLFYSVGIGQISSEVPQNLSASRPQDRQFILSSKKLLLSDSGFYLCAWSTQRESNEQFFGPGTRLTVL.

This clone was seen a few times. In nucleotides, the CDR3 is TGTGCCACCAGTGATTTTAGCGGGAGCAATGAGCAGTTCTTC. This translates into CATSDFSGSNEQFF. The chain uses TRBV24-1 and TRBJ2-1; 9 nucleotides agree with TRBD2. CDR1 is KGHDR, CDR2 SFDVKD, per germline. V was pared by 1 base and J by 6 bases, with 0 bases of the junction left unmatched. The CDR3 length is 14 residues.

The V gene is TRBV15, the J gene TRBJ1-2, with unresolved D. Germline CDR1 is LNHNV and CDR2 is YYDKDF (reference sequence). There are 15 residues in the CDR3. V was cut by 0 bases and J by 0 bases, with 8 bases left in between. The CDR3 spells CATSRDIAANYGYTF. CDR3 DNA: TGTGCCACCAGCAGAGATATAGCAGCTAACTATGGCTACACCTTC. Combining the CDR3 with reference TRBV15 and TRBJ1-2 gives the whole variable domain DAMVIQNPRYQVTQFGKPVTLSCSQTLNHNVMYWYQQKSSQAPKLLFHYYDKDFNNEADTPDNFQSRRPNTSFCFLDIRSPGLGDTAMYLCATSRDIAANYGYTFGSGTRLTVV.

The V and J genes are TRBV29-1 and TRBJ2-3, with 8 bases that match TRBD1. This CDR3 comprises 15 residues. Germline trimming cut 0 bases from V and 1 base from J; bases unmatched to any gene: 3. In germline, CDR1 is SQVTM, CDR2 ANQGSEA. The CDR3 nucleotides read TGCAGCGTTGAAGAGGCGGACAGGGGCACAGATACGCAGTATTTT. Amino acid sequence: CSVEEADRGTDTQYF.

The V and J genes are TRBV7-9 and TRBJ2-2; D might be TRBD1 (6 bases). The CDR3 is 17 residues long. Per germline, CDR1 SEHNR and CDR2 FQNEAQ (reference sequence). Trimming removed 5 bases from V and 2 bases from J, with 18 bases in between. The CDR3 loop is CASSRTIGQLNTGELFF. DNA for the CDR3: TGTGCCAGCAGCCGGACGATTGGACAGCTAAACACCGGGGAGCTGTTTTTT.

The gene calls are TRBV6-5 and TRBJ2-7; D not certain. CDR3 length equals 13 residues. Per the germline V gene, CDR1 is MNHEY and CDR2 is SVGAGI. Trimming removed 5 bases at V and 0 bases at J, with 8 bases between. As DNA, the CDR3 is TGTGCCAGCAGTATTACGGGCTCCTACGAGCAGTACTTC. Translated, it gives CASSITGSYEQYF.

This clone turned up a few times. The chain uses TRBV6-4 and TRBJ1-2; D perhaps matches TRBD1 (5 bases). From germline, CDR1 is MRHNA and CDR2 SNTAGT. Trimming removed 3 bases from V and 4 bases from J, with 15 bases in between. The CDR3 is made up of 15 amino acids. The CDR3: CASSEVQGEGYGYTF. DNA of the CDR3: TGTGCCAGCAGTGAGGTCCAGGGTGAAGGCTATGGCTACACCTTC.

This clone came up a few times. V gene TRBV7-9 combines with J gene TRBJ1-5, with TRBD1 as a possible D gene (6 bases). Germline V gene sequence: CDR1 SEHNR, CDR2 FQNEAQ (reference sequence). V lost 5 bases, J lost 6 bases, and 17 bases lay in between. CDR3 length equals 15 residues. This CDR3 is CASSPSGGGGQPQHF. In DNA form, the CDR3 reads TGTGCCAGCAGCCCTAGCGGAGGGGGAGGTCAGCCCCAGCATTTT.

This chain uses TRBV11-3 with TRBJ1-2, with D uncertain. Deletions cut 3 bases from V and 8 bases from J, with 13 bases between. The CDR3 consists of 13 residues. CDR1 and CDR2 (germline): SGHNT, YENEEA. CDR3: CASSFSSGNGYTF. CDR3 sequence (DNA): TGTGCCAGCAGCTTCTCTTCAGGAAACGGCTACACCTTC.

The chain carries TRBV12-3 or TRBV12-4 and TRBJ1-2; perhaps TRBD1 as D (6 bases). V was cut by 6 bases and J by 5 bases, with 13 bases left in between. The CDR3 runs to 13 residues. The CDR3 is CASSPSGEYGYTF. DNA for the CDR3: TGTGCCAGCAGCCCATCAGGGGAGTATGGCTACACCTTC.

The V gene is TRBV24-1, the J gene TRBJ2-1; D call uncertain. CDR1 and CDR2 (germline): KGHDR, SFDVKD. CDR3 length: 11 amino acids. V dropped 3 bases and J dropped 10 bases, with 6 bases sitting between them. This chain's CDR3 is CATSDPSEQFF. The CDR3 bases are TGTGCCACCAGTGATCCCTCCGAGCAGTTCTTC.

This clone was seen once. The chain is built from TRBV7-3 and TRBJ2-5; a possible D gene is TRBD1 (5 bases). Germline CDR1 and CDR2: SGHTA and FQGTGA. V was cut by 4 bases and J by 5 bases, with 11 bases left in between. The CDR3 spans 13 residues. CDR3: CASSYTGRETQYF. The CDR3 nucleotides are TGTGCCAGCAGCTACACAGGACGGGAGACCCAGTACTTC.

CDR3 protein: CASRSRVSSYEQYF. DNA for the CDR3: TGCGCCAGCAGGAGCCGGGTTAGCTCCTACGAGCAGTACTTC. This chain joins TRBV5-1 and TRBJ2-7; D remains unclear. Trimming stripped 5 bases from V and 0 bases from J, with 12 bases between. This CDR3 has 14 amino acids. Germline V gene data show CDR1 as SGHRS and CDR2 as YFSETQ.

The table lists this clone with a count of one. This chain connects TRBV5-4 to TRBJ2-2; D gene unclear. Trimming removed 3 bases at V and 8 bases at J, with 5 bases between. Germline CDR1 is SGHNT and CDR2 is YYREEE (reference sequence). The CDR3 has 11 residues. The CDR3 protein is CASSSPGELFF. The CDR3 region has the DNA TGTGCCAGCAGCTCCCCAGGGGAGCTGTTTTTT.

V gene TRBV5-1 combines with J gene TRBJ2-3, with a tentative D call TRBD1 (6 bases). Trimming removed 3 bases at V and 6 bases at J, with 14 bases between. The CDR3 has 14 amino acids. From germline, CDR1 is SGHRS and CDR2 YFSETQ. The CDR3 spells CASSSQGERDTQYF. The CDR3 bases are TGCGCCAGCAGCTCACAGGGAGAGAGGGATACGCAGTATTTT.

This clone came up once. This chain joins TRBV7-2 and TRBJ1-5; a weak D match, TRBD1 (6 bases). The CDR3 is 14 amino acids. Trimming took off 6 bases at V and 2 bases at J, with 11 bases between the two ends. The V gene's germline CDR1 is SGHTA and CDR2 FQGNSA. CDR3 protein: CASSKQGGNQPQHF. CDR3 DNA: TGTGCCAGCAGTAAACAGGGAGGCAATCAGCCCCAGCATTTT.

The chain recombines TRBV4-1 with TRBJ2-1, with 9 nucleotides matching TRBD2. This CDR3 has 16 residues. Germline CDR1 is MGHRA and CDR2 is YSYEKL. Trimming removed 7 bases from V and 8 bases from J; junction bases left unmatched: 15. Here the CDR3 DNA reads TGCGCCAGCACCCAGGGTCGGGGCGGGAGGGTCCATGAGCAGTTCTTC. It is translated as CASTQGRGGRVHEQFF.

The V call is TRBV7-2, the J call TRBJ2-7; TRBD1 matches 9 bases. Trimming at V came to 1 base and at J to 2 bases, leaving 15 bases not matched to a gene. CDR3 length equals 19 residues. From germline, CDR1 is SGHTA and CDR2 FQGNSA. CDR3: CASSLDVSVTGGLAYEQYF. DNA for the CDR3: TGTGCCAGCAGCTTAGATGTTTCAGTGACAGGGGGTCTAGCCTACGAGCAGTACTTC.

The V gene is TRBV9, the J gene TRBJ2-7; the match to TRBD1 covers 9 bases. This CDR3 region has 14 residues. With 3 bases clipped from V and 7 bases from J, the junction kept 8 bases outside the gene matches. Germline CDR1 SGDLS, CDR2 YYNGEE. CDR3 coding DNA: TGTGCCAGCAGCGCCACAGGGGGCCGAGGAGAGCAGTACTTC. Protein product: CASSATGGRGEQYF.